The entry that follows covers one TCR beta chain sequence. The data were taken from a study of cytomegalovirus exposure and HLA in healthy donors. Assay: immunoSEQ multiplex PCR; the TCRdb copy retains only in-frame clones and omits some. The data hold about 160,000 clones, with over 85% observed a single time. This CDR3 contains 12 residues. V was cut by 6 bases and J by 5 bases, with 10 bases left in between. The V gene's germline CDR1 is LNHDA and CDR2 SQIVND (reference sequence). This receptor was obtained from a man aged 18-30 years in good health and CMV-seropositive. The J gene is TRBJ1-1, the V gene TRBV19; D perhaps matches TRBD1 (5 bases). Sequencing was carried out using PBMCs. The CDR3 spells CASRLGETEAFF. The CDR3, as DNA: TGTGCCAGTAGATTAGGGGAAACTGAAGCTTTCTTT.